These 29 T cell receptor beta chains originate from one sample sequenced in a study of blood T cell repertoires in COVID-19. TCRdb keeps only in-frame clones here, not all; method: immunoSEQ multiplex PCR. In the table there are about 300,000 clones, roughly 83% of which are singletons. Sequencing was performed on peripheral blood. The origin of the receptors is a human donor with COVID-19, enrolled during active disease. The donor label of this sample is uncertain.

Here the CDR3 reads CASSFQTSLSSYNEQFF. CDR3 coding DNA: TGTGCCAGCAGTTTCCAAACTAGCTTGAGCTCCTACAATGAGCAGTTCTTC. This chain links TRBV28 with TRBJ2-1, with D perhaps matching TRBD2 (6 bases). In germline, CDR1 is MDHEN, CDR2 SYDVKM. The CDR3 is 17 residues long. The germline V and J ends were trimmed by 3 bases and 0 bases, with 15 bases remaining between them.

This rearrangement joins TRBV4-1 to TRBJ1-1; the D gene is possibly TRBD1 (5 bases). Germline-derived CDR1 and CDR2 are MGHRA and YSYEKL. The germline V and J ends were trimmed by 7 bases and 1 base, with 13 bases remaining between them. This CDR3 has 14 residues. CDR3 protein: CASTRLGGNTEAFF. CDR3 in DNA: TGCGCCAGCACCCGCCTGGGGGGGAACACTGAAGCTTTCTTT.

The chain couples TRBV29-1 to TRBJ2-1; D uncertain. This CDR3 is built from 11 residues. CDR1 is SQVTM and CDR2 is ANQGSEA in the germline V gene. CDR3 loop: CRAYSGNEQFF. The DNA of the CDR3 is TGCAGAGCTTATTCCGGCAATGAGCAGTTCTTC.

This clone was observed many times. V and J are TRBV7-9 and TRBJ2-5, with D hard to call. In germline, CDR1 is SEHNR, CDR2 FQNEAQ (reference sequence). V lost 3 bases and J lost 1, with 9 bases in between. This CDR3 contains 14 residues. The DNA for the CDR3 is TGTGCCAGCAGCTTCGCAGTTACCCAAGAGACCCAGTACTTC. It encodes CASSFAVTQETQYF.

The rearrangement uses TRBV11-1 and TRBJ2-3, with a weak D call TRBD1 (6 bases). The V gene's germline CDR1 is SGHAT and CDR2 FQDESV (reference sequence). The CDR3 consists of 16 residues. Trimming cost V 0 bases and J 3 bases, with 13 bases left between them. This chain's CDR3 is CASSLAGGENTDTQYF. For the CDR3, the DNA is TGTGCCAGCAGCTTAGCAGGGGGAGAGAATACAGATACGCAGTATTTT.

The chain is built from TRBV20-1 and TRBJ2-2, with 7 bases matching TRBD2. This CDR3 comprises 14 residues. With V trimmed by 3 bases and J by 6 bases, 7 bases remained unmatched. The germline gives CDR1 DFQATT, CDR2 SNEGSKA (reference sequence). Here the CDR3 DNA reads TGCAGTGCTAGTCGGGGGAGGGCCCCCGGGGAGCTGTTTTTT. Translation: CSASRGRAPGELFF.

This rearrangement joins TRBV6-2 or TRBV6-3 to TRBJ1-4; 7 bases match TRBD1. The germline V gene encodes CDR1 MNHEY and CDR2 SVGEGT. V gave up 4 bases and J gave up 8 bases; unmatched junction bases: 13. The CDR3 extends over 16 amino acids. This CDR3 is CASSFPRGGVEEKLFF. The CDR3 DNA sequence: TGTGCCAGCAGTTTCCCCCGAGGGGGCGTGGAGGAAAAACTGTTTTTT.

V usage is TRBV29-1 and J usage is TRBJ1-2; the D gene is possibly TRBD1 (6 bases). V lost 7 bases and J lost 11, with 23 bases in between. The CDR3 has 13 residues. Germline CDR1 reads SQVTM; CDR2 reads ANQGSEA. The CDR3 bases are TGCAGCGCCCAGGGGTATCTCGAAAGGTCATACACCTTC. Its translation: CSAQGYLERSYTF.

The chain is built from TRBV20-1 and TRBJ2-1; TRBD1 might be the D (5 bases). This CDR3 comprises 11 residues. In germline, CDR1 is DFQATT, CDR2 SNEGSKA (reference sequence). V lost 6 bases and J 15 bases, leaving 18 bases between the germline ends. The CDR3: CSALQDLRRFF. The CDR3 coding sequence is TGCAGTGCCCTACAGGACCTCCGACGGTTCTTC.

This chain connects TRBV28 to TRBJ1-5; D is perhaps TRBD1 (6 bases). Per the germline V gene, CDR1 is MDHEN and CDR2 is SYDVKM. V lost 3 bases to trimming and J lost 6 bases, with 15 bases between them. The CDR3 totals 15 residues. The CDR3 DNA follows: TGTGCCAGCAGTTTTGGACAGATAGTGGGTCAGCCCCAGCATTTT. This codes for CASSFGQIVGQPQHF.

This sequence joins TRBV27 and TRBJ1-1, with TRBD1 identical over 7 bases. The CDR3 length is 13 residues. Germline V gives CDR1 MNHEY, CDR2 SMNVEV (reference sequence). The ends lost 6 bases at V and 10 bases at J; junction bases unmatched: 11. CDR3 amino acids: CASSPHDRVGAFF. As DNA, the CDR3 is TGTGCCAGCAGCCCCCATGACAGGGTGGGAGCTTTCTTT.

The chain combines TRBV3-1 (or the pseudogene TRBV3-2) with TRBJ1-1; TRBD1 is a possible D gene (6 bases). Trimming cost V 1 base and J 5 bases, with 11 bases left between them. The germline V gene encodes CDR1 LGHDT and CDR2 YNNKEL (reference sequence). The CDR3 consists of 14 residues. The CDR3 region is CASSQGGRGTEAFF. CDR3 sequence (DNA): TGTGCCAGCAGCCAAGGGGGGCGCGGGACTGAAGCTTTCTTT.

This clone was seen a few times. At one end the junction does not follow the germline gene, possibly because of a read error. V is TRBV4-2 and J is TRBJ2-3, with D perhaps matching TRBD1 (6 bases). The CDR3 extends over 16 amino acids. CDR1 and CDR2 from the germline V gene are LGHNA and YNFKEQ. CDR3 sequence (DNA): TGTGCCAGCAGCCAAGGGGACACACTGAGCAGAGATACGCAGTATTTT. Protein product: CASSQGDTLSRDTQYF.

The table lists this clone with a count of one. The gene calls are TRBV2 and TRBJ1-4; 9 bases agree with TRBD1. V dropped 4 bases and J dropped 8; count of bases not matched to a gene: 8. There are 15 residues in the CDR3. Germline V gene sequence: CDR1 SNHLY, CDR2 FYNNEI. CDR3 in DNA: TGTGCCAGCAGTGTGTTTTGGACAGGGGTCGAAAAACTGTTTTTT. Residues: CASSVFWTGVEKLFF.

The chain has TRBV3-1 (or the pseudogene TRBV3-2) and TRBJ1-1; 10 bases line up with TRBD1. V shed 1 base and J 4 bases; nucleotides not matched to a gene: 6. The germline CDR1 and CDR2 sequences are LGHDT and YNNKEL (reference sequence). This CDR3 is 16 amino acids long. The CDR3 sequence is CASSQATGGSSTEAFF. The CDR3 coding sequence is TGTGCCAGCAGCCAAGCGACAGGGGGCTCGAGCACTGAAGCTTTCTTT.

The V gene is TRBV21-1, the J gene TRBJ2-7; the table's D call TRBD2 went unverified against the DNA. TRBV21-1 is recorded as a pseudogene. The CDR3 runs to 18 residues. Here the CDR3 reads CAPREIRLANGSIHEQYF. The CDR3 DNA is TGTGCCCCCAGGGAAATCCGACTAGCAAACGGGTCTATCCACGAGCAGTACTTC.

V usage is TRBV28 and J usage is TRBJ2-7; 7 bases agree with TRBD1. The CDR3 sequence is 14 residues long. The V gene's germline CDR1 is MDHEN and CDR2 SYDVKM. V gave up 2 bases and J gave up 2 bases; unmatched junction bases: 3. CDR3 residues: CASSLEDRTYEQYF. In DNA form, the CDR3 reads TGTGCCAGCAGTTTAGAGGACAGGACCTACGAGCAGTACTTC.

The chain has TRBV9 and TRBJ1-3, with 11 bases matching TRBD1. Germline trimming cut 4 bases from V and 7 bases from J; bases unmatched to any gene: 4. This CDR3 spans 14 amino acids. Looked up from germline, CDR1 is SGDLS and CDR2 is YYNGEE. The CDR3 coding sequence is TGTGCCAGCAGCCCCCGGGACAGGGGGAACACCATATATTTT. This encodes CASSPRDRGNTIYF.

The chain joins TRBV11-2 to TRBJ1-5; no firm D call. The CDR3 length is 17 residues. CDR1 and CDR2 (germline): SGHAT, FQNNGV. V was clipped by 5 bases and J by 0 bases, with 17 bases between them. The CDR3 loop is CASSKMLGRNSNQPQHF. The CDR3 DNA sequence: TGTGCCAGCAGCAAAATGCTGGGCCGGAATAGCAATCAGCCCCAGCATTTT.

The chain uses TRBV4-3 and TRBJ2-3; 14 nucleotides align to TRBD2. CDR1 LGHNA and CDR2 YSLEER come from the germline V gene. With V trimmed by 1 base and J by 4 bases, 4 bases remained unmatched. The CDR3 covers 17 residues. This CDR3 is CASSQGTSGRYADTQYF. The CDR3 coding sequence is TGCGCCAGCAGCCAAGGGACTAGCGGGAGGTATGCAGATACGCAGTATTTT.

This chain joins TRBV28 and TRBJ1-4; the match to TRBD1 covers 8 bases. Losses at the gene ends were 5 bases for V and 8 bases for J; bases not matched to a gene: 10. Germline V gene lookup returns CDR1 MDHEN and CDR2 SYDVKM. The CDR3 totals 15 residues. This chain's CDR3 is CASSMIQGGVEKLFF. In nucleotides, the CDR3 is TGTGCCAGCAGTATGATACAGGGGGGAGTGGAAAAACTGTTTTTT.

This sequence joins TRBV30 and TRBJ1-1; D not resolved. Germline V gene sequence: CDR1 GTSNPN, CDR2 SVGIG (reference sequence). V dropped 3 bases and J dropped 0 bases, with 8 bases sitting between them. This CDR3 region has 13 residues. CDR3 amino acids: CAWSPTMNTEAFF. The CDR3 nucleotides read TGTGCCTGGAGCCCGACTATGAACACTGAAGCTTTCTTT.

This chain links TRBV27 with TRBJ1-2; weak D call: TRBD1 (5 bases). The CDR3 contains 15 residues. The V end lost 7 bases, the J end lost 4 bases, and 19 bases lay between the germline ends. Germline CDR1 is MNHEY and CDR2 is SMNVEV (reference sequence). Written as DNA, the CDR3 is TGTGCCAGCACCCCTTCAGGGCAGAGCTTCTATGGCTACACCTTC. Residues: CASTPSGQSFYGYTF.

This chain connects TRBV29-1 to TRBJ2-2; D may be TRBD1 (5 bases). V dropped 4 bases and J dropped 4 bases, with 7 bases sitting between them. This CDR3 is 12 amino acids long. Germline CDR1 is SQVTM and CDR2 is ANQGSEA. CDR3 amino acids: CSVARGTGELFF. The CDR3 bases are TGCAGCGTTGCTAGGGGCACCGGGGAGCTGTTTTTT.

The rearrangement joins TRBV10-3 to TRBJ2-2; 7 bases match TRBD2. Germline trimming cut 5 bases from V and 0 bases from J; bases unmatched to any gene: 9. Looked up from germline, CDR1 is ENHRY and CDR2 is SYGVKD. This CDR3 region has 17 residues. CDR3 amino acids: CAISSRAGETNTGELFF. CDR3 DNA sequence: TGTGCCATCAGTTCTCGGGCGGGAGAAACGAACACCGGGGAGCTGTTTTTT.

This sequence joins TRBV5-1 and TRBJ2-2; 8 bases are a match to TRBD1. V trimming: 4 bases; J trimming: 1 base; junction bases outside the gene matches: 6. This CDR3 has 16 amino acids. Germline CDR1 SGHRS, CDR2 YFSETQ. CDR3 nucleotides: TGCGCCAGCAGCATGCCCGGGACAGGGAACACCGGGGAGCTGTTTTTT. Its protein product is CASSMPGTGNTGELFF.

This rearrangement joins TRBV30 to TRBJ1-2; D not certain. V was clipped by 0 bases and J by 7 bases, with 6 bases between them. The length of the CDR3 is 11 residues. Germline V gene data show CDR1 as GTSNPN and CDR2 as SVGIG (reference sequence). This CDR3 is CAWSVSLGYTF. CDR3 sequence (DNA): TGTGCCTGGAGTGTGAGTCTTGGCTACACCTTC.

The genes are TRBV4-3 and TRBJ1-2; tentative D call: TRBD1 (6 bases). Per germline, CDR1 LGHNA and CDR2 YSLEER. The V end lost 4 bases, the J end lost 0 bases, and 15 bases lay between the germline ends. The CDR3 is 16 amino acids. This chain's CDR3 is CASSRGSGAANYGYTF. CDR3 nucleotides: TGCGCCAGCAGCCGTGGTTCAGGGGCAGCTAACTATGGCTACACCTTC.

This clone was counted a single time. CDR3 sequence: CASTDLGYTGELFF. CDR3 DNA: TGTGCCAGCACCGATCTGGGCTACACCGGGGAGCTGTTTTTT. V and J are TRBV5-4 and TRBJ2-2; no clear D gene. Germline V gene data show CDR1 as SGHNT and CDR2 as YYREEE (reference sequence). V was pared by 6 bases and J by 3 bases, with 12 bases between. The CDR3 is made up of 14 amino acids.